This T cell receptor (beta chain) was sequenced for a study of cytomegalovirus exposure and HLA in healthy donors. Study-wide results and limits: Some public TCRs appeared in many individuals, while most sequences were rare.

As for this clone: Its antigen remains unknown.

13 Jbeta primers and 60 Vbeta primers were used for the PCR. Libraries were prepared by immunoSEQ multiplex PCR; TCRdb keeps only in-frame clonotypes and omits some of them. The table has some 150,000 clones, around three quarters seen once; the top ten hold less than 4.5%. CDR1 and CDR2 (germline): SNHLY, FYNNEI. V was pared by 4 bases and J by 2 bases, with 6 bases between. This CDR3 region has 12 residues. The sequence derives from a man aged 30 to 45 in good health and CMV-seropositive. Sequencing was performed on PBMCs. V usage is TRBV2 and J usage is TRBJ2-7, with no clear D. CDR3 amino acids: CASSAQTYEQYF. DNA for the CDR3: TGTGCCAGCAGTGCCCAGACCTACGAGCAGTACTTC.